This is a list of T cell receptor beta chains from one sample in a study of PD-1 blockade in classical Hodgkin lymphoma. TCRdb's table, derived via immunoSEQ multiplex PCR, lists solely in-frame clones and lacks some. The table includes about 4,000 clones, 55% to 85% detected once. The starting material was CD8+ T cells from blood, obtained before the fourth cycle of nivolumab. The receptors originated from a human donor with classical Hodgkin lymphoma. Both conserved end residues are part of each CDR3. A D gene is named only where the DNA matches it firmly. Clone size is not always given. Where it is, it says once, few, many or a class for expanded clones.

clone size,J gene,V gene,D gene,CDR3 DNA,CDR3 protein
.,TRBJ1-4,TRBV28,.,TGTGCCAGCAGTTTATTTTGGACAGCCGACCCTAATGAAAAACTGTTTTTT,CASSLFWTADPNEKLFF
.,TRBJ2-2,TRBV27,.,TGTGCCAGCGGGTCGATCTGGTGGCAAAACACCGGGGAGCTGTTTTTT,CASGSIWWQNTGELFF
.,TRBJ1-1,TRBV4-1,.,TGCGCCAGCAGCCAAGTCGGGGCACCCGATGAAGCTTTCTTT,CASSQVGAPDEAFF
.,TRBJ1-1,TRBV19,TRBD1,TGTGCCAGTAGTATAGTGGGACAGGGGAAGGACACTGAAGCTTTCTTT,CASSIVGQGKDTEAFF
few,TRBJ1-3,TRBV5-1,.,TGCGCCAGCAGCTTGCCCGGGGGCTCTGGAAACACCATATATTTT,CASSLPGGSGNTIYF
.,TRBJ1-1,TRBV4-1,TRBD1,TGTGCCAGCAGCCCCGGGACAGGGGGGTTAAACACTGAAGCTTTCTTT,CASSPGTGGLNTEAFF
.,TRBJ2-1,TRBV25-1,.,TGTGCCAGCAGTAACAATGAGCAGTTCTTC,CASSNNEQFF
few,TRBJ2-3,TRBV27,TRBD2,TGTGCCAGCAGTTTAAAGCGGGGGCGGCCAGATACGCAGTATTTT,CASSLKRGRPDTQYF
.,TRBJ1-1,TRBV27,TRBD1,TGTGCCAGCAGTCTCTTAGGGACAGGGAACACTGAAGCTTTCTTT,CASSLLGTGNTEAFF
.,TRBJ2-5,TRBV10-3,TRBD1,TGTGCCATCAGTGAGGGATACAGGGGCGGAGAGACCCAGTACTTC,CAISEGYRGGETQYF
.,TRBJ1-2,TRBV6-5,.,TGTGCCAGCATAAGCCGGGGGAGCTATGGCTACACCTTC,CASISRGSYGYTF
few,TRBJ2-7,TRBV2,.,TGTGCCAGCAGTGTCGGAGGCGAGCAGTACTTC,CASSVGGEQYF
.,TRBJ1-3,TRBV21-1,.,TGTGCCAGCAGCATTATACGGACAGAAGAAACCTCTGGAAACACCATATATTTT,CASSIIRTEETSGNTIYF
.,TRBJ1-1,TRBV11-3,TRBD1,TGTGCCAGCAGCCCCGGGACAGGGGGGTTAAACACTGAAGCTTTCTTT,CASSPGTGGLNTEAFF
.,TRBJ2-2,TRBV14,TRBD2,TGTGCCAGCAGCCCCCAGCGGGGGAAGGGGGAGCTGTTTTTT,CASSPQRGKGELFF
.,TRBJ1-1,TRBV13,.,TGTGCCAGCAGGTTGATGACCACTGAAGCTTTCTTT,CASRLMTTEAFF
.,TRBJ1-6,TRBV18,TRBD1,TGTGCCAGCTCAGAAAGGGAGACAGGGGGTACCTTGAATTCACCCCTCCACTTT,CASSERETGGTLNSPLHF
few,TRBJ2-7,TRBV18,TRBD1,TGTGCCAGCTCTGATCACGCAGGGGGCGATTCCTACGAGCAGTACTTC,CASSDHAGGDSYEQYF
.,TRBJ2-5,TRBV7-9,TRBD2,TGTGCCAGCAGCCCAACCTCGGGACTAGAAAGGACCCAGTACTTC,CASSPTSGLERTQYF
.,TRBJ2-3,TRBV5-1,TRBD2,TGCGCCAGCAGCTTGCCCGGTGGAGCTAGCGGGAGTTATGCAGATACGCAGTATTTT,CASSLPGGASGSYADTQYF
few,TRBJ1-2,TRBV6-6,.,TGTGCCAGCAGGAGAGGGTATGGCTACACCTTC,CASRRGYGYTF
.,TRBJ1-4,TRBV6-5,.,TGTGCCAGCAGTTACTCGTGGGGAGAGGGGGAAAAACTGTTTTTT,CASSYSWGEGEKLFF
once,TRBJ2-2,TRBV11-2,.,TGTGCCAGCAGCCGCCGTGGGGAATGGGGAGCCGGGGAGCTGTTTTTT,CASSRRGEWGAGELFF
.,TRBJ2-6,TRBV4-3,.,TGCGCCAGCAGCCAAGAGCCCCGCTCTGGGGCCAACGTCCTGACTTTC,CASSQEPRSGANVLTF
.,TRBJ2-7,TRBV4-3,TRBD2,TGCGCCAGCAGCCCGGGGGGACCTATTATCTACGAGCAGTACTTC,CASSPGGPIIYEQYF
.,TRBJ2-5,TRBV7-8,.,TGTGCCAGCAGACCGGACGGCGAAGAGACCCAGTACTTC,CASRPDGEETQYF
.,TRBJ2-1,TRBV5-8,TRBD1,TGTGCCAGCAGCACCCTTGACAGGGGGGCATCGAATGAGCAGTTCTTC,CASSTLDRGASNEQFF
.,TRBJ2-1,TRBV4-3,TRBD1,TGCGCCAGCAGCCAGGGGACAGGGCTCGATGAGCAGTTCTTC,CASSQGTGLDEQFF
.,TRBJ1-1,TRBV2,.,TGTGCCAGCAGTCCCGGGTCCGGGGGCTACACTGAAGCTTTCTTT,CASSPGSGGYTEAFF
.,TRBJ2-3,TRBV9,.,TGTGCCAGCAGCGTAGCTATAGCCAGCACAGATACGCAGTATTTT,CASSVAIASTDTQYF
.,TRBJ2-7,TRBV19,TRBD2,TGTGCCAGTAGTGTATCCGGGACTAGCGGGAGGCCCCAGCTATACGAGCAGTACTTC,CASSVSGTSGRPQLYEQYF
.,TRBJ1-5,TRBV19,.,TGTGCCAGTAGTATAGTTTTGATAGGTCAGCCCCAGCATTTT,CASSIVLIGQPQHF
.,TRBJ2-1,TRBV9,.,TGTGCCAGCAGCGTTTGGGGGAACAATGAGCAGTTCTTC,CASSVWGNNEQFF
.,TRBJ2-2,TRBV6-4,TRBD2,TGTGCCAGCAGTGCTAGCGGGAGCACCGGGGAGCTGTTTTTT,CASSASGSTGELFF
.,TRBJ1-1,TRBV7-2,TRBD1,TGTGCCAGCAGCCCCGGGACAGGGGGGTTAAACACTGAAGCTTTCTTT,CASSPGTGGLNTEAFF
few,TRBJ2-7,TRBV19,.,TGTGCCAGCGGCCCTACCCCAAAGCAGTACTTC,CASGPTPKQYF
.,TRBJ1-1,TRBV16,TRBD1,TGTGCCAGCAGCCTTACAACAGGGGCCCTGGCTGAAGCTTTCTTT,CASSLTTGALAEAFF
.,TRBJ1-5,TRBV11-2,TRBD1,TGTGCCAGCAGCCCCGGACAGGGGGTTTATCAGCCCCAGCATTTT,CASSPGQGVYQPQHF
.,TRBJ2-1,TRBV19,TRBD2,TGTGCCAGTAGTATAGGGAAGGGACTAGCGGTGAATGAGCAGTTCTTC,CASSIGKGLAVNEQFF
once,TRBJ1-1,TRBV11-2,.,TGTGCCAGCAACCTTAACACTGAAGCTTTCTTT,CASNLNTEAFF
.,TRBJ1-2,TRBV19,.,TGTGCCAGTAGTATTCTTCGCGACGGGCCTGATGGCTACACCTTC,CASSILRDGPDGYTF
.,TRBJ2-7,TRBV27,.,TGTGCCAGCAGTTTAGGCGGTCTGCCCTACGAGCAGTACTTC,CASSLGGLPYEQYF
.,TRBJ2-7,TRBV19,.,TGTGCCAGTAGTCCTCGGACATGGGACGAGCAGTACTTC,CASSPRTWDEQYF
.,TRBJ2-1,TRBV28,TRBD2,TGTGCCAGCATAGCTAGCGGGGTCTCCTACAATGAGCAGTTCTTC,CASIASGVSYNEQFF
few,TRBJ1-1,TRBV30,.,TGTGCCTGGAGCCTCGGGGGGAACACTGAAGCTTTCTTT,CAWSLGGNTEAFF
.,TRBJ2-3,TRBV10-3,.,TGTGCCATCAGTGAGTTTTTTTGGTGGGGGGGCGGCGCAGATACGCAGTATTTT,CAISEFFWWGGGADTQYF
.,TRBJ2-5,TRBV13,.,TGTGCCAGCAGCTCAAGGGAGAAGGGTGTTTACCAAGAGACCCAGTACTTC,CASSSREKGVYQETQYF
.,TRBJ2-3,TRBV7-9,.,TGTGCCAGCAGCCTTATGGACGGCACAGATACGCAGTATTTT,CASSLMDGTDTQYF
.,TRBJ2-2,TRBV19,.,TGTGCCAGTAGTACCCTCTACGCGCCTTCGAACACCGGGGAGCTGTTTTTT,CASSTLYAPSNTGELFF